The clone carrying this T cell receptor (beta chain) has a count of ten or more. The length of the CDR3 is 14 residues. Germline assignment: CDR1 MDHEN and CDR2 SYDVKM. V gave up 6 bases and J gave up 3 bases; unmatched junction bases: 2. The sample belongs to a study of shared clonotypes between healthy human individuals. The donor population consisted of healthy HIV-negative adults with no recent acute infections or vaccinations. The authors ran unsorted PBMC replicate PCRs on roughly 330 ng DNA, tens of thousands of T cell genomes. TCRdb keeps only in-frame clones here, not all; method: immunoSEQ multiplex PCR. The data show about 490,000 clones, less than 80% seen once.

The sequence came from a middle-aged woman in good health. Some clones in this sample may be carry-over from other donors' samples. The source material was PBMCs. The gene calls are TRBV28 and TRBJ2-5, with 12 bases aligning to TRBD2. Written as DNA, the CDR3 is TGTGCCAGCAGCCGGACTAGCGGGAAAGAGACCCAGTACTTC. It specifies CASSRTSGKETQYF.